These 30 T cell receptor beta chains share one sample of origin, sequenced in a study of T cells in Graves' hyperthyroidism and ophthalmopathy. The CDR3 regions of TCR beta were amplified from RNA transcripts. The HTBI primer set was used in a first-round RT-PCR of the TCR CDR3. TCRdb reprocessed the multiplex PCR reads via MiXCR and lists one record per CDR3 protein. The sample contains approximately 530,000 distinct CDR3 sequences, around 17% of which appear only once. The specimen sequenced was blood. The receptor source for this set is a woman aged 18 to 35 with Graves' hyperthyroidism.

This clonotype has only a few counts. The CDR3 spells CASSYTGTANEQFF. The CDR3 DNA reads TGTGCCAGCAGTTACACCGGGACAGCTAATGAGCAGTTCTTC. The gene calls are TRBV6-5 and TRBJ2-1; TRBD1 aligns across 7 bases. The CDR3 is made up of 14 amino acids. The V gene end was trimmed by 2 bases and the J gene end by 7 bases; junction bases not matched to a gene: 5. Germline V gives CDR1 MNHEY, CDR2 SVGAGI.

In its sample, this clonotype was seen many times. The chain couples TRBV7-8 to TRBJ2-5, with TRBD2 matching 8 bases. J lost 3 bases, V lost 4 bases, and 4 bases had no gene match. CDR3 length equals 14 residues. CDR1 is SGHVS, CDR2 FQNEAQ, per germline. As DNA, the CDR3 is TGTGCCAGCAGCTGGCAAGCGGGAGAAGAGACCCAGTACTTC. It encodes CASSWQAGEETQYF.

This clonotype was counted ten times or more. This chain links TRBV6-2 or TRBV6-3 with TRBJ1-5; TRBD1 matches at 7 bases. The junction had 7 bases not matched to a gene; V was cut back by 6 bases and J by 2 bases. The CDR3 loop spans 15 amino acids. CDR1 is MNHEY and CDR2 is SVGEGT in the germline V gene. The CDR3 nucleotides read TGTGCCAGCAGCCTGACAGGGTGGGGCAATCAGCCCCAGCATTTT. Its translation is CASSLTGWGNQPQHF.

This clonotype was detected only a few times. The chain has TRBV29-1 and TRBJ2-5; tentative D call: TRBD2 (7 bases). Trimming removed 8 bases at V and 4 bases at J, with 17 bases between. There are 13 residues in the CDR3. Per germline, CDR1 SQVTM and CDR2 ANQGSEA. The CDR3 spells CSSGGGGRETQYF. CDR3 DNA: TGCAGCTCTGGGGGGGGGGGCAGAGAGACCCAGTACTTC.

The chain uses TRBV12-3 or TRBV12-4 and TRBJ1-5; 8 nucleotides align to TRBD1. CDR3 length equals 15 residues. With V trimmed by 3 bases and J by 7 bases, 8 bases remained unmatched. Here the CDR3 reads CASSLVDREGQPQHF. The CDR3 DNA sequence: TGTGCCAGCAGTTTGGTGGACAGGGAGGGGCAGCCCCAGCATTTT.

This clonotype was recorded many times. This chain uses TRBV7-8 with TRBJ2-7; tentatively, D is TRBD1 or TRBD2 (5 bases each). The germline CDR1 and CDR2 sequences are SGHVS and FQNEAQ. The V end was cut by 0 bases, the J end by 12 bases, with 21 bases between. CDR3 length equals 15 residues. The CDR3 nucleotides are TGTGCCAGCAGCTTAGCGCAGAGGGGTCCTACTCCGGGGTACTTC. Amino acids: CASSLAQRGPTPGYF.

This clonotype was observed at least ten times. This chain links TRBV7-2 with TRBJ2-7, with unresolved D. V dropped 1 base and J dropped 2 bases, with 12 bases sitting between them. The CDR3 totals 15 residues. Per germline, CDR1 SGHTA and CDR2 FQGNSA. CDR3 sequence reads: CASSLVSAEAYEQYF. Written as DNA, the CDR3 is TGTGCCAGCAGCTTAGTCTCGGCTGAAGCCTACGAGCAGTACTTC.

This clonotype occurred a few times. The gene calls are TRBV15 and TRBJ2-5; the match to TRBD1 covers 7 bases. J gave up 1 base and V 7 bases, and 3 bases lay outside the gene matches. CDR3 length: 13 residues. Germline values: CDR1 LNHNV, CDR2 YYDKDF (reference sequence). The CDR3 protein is CATTAGGQETQYF. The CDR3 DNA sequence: TGTGCCACCACCGCAGGGGGCCAAGAGACCCAGTACTTC.

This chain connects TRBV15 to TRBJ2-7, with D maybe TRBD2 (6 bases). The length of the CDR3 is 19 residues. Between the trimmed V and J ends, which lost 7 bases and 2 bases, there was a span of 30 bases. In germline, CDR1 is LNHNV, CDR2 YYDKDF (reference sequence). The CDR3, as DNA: TGTGCCACCATCATCAAAAGGGAGGTCTGGCTAGCCCTCACCTACGAGCAGTACTTC. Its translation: CATIIKREVWLALTYEQYF.

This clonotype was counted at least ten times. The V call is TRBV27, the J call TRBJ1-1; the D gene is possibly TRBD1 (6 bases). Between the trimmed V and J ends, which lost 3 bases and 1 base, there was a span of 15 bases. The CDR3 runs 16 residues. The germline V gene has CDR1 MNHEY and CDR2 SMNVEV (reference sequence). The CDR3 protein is CASSLRSSGANTEAFF. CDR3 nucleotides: TGTGCCAGCAGTTTGAGGTCCTCAGGGGCGAACACTGAAGCTTTCTTT.

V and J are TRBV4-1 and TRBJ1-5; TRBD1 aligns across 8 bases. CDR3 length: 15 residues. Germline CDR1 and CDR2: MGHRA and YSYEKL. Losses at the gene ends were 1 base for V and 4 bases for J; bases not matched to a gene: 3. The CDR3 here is CASSQVGQGNQPQHF. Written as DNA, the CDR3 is TGCGCCAGCAGCCAAGTCGGACAGGGTAATCAGCCCCAGCATTTT.

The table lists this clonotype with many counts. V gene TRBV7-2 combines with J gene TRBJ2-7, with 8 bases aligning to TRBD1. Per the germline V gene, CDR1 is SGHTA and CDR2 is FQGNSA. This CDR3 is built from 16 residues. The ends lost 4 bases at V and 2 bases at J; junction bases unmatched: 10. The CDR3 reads CASSSTPRTGTYEQYF. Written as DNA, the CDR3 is TGTGCCAGCAGCTCCACTCCCCGGACAGGGACCTACGAGCAGTACTTC.

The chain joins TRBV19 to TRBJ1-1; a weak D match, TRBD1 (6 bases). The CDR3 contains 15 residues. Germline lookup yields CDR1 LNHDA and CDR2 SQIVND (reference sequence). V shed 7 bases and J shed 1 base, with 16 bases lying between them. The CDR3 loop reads CASTFGGRGNTEAFF. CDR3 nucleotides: TGTGCCAGTACATTCGGGGGGCGCGGGAACACTGAAGCTTTCTTT.

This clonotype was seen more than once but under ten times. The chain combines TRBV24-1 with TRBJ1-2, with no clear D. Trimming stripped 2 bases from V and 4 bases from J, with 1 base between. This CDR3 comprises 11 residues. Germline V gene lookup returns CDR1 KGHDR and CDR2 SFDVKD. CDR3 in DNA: TGTGCCACCAGTGATTCCTATGGCTACACCTTC. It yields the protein CATSDSYGYTF.

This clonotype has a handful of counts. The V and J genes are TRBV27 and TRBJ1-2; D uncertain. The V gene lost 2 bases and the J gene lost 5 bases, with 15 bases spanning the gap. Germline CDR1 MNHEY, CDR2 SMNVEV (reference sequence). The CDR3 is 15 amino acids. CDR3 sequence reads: CASSLGYESAYGYTF. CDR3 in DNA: TGTGCCAGCAGTTTAGGGTACGAGTCAGCGTATGGCTACACCTTC.

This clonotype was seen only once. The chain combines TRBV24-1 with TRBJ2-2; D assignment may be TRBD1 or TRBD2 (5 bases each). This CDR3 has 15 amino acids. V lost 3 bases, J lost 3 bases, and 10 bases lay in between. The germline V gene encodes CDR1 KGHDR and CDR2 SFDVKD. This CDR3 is CATSDGGMDTGELFF. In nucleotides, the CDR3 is TGTGCCACCAGTGATGGGGGTATGGACACCGGGGAGCTGTTTTTT.

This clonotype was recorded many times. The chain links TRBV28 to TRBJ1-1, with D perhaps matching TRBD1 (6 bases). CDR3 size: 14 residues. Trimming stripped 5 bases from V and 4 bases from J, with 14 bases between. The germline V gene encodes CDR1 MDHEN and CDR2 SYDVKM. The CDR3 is CASSPPDSLTEAFF. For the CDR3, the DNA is TGTGCCAGCAGTCCGCCGGACAGCCTCACTGAAGCTTTCTTT. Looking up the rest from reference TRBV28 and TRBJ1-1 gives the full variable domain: DVKVTQSSRYLVKRTGEKVFLECVQDMDHENMFWYRQDPGLGLRLIYFSYDVKMKEKGDIPEGYSVSREKKERFSLILESASTNQTSMYLCASSPPDSLTEAFFGQGTRLTVV.

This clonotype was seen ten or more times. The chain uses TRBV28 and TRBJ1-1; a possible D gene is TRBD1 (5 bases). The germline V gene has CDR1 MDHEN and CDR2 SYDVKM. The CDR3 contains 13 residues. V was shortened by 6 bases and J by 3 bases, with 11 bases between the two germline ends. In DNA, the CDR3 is TGTGCCAGCAGCCCCACAGGTTACACTGAAGCTTTCTTT. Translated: CASSPTGYTEAFF.

The CDR3 sequence is CASSYSSGGETQYF. CDR3 nucleotides: TGCGCCAGCAGTTATTCCAGCGGGGGGGAGACCCAGTACTTC. The genes are TRBV10-2 and TRBJ2-5; 9 positions match TRBD2. With 5 bases clipped from V and 5 bases from J, the junction kept 6 bases outside the gene matches. Germline lookup yields CDR1 WSHSY and CDR2 SAAADI. The CDR3 length is 14 residues.

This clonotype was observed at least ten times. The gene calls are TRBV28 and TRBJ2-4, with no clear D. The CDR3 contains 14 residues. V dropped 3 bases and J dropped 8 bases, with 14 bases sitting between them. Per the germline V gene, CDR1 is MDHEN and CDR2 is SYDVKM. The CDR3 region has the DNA TGTGCCAGCAGTTTTGGGTTCCCGGAAGACATTCAGTACTTC. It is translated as CASSFGFPEDIQYF. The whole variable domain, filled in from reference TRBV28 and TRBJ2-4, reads DVKVTQSSRYLVKRTGEKVFLECVQDMDHENMFWYRQDPGLGLRLIYFSYDVKMKEKGDIPEGYSVSREKKERFSLILESASTNQTSMYLCASSFGFPEDIQYFGAGTRLSVL.

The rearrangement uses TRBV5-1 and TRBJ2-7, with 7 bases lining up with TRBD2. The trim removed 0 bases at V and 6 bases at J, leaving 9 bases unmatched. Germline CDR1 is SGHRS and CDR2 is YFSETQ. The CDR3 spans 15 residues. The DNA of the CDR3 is TGCGCCAGCAGCTTGGCCGGGACTAAAACAGGCGAGCAGTACTTC. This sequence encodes CASSLAGTKTGEQYF.

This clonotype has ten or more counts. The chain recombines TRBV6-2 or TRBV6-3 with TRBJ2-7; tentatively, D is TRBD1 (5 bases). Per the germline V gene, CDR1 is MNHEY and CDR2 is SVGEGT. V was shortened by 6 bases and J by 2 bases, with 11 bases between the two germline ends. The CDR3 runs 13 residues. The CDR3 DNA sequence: TGTGCCAGCAGACAGCTGGGGCCCTACGAGCAGTACTTC. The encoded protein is CASRQLGPYEQYF.

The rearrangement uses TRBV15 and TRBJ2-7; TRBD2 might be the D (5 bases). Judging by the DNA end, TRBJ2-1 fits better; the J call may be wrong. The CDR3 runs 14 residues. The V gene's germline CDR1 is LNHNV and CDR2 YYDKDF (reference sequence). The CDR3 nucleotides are TGTGCCACCAGCAGAGATCGGGGAAGCTACGAGCAGTTCTTC. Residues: CATSRDRGSYEQFF.

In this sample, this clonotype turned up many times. CDR3 nucleotide sequence: TGTGCCAGCAGACTATCGGGACAGCTCTCTGGAAACACCATATATTTT. This encodes CASRLSGQLSGNTIYF. The chain carries TRBV6-2 or TRBV6-3 and TRBJ1-3; 7 nucleotides align to TRBD1. The ends lost 6 bases at V and 0 bases at J; junction bases unmatched: 8. The CDR3 runs 16 residues. Looked up from germline, CDR1 is MNHEY and CDR2 is SVGEGT.

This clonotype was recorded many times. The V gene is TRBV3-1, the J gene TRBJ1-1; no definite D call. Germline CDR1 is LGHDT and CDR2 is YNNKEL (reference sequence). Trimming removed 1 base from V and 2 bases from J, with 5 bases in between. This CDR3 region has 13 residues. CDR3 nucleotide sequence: TGTGCCAGCAGCCAAGGAGTAAACACTGAAGCTTTCTTT. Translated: CASSQGVNTEAFF.

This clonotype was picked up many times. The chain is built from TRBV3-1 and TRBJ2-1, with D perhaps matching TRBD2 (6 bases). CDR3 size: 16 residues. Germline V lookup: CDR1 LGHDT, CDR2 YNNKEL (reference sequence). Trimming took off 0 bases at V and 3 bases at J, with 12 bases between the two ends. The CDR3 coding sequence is TGTGCCAGCAGCCAAGAAGGGACTCCACTCTACAATGAGCAGTTCTTC. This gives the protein CASSQEGTPLYNEQFF.

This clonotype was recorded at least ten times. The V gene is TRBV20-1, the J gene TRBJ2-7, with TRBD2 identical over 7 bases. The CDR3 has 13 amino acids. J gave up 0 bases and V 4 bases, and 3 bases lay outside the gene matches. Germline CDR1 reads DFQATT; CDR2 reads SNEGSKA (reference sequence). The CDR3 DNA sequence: TGCAGTGCTACTCTAGCGGCCTCCTACGAGCAGTACTTC. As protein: CSATLAASYEQYF.

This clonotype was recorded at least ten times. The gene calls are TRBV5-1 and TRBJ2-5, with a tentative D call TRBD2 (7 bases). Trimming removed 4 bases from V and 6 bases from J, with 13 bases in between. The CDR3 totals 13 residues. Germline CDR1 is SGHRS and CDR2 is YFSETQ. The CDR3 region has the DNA TGCGCCAGCAGCCAAAGGGGGGGCCAGACCCAGTACTTC. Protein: CASSQRGGQTQYF.

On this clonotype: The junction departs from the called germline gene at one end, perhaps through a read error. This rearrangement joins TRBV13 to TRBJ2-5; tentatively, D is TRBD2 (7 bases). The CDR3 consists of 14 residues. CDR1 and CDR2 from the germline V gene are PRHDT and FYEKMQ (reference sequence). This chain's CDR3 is CASSLVWEGETLYF. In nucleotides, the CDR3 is TGTGCCAGCAGCTTAGTATGGGAGGGGGAGACCCTGTACTTC.

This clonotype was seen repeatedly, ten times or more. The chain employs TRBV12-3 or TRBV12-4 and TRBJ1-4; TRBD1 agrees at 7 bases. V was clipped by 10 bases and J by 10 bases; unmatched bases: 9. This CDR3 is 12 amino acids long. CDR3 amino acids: CAITGESGKLFF. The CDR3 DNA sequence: TGTGCCATAACAGGGGAGTCCGGAAAACTGTTTTTT.